This TCR beta chain originates from a study of T cell responses to AZD1222 COVID-19 vaccine (dated by TCRdb to the early 2020s). The study in broad terms: TCR sequencing was performed for about 240 trial participants, of whom some 200 were given two doses of AZD1222 and approximately 26 were given two doses of MenACWY control vaccine. Trial participants were enrolled by age into subgroups of 18-55, 56-69 and 70-plus years, and around 150, 28 and 57 TCR-sequenced participants, respectively, were included in these subgroups. Overall study outcomes, separate from this receptor: The 56-69-year group was small, and its depth increase did not reach significance, likely because of low power. CD4 TCRs associated with the vaccine covered the entire spike protein, and the dominant responses were in regions 160-218 and 743-854. Spike-specific TCR breadth and depth rose significantly after two AZD1222 doses compared with day 0 and with MenACWY recipients. Most participants were white British and females outnumbered males, and the authors suggested that clonal diversity may have been underestimated. Conclusions about previously exposed vaccinees are limited because only 5 or 6 AZD1222 recipients were SARS-CoV-2 seropositive at baseline. No day 14 peak-response samples were available, so repertoires were characterized only after the peak T cell response. Reportedly, almost half of the unique spike-specific TCRs recognized epitopes lying outside the regions that are mutated in the B.1.351 and B.1.1.7 variants.

The time point label corresponds to: baseline before first vaccination. The intended sense of this specimen's treatment or condition label: meningococcal conjugate vaccine given as trial control. Samples from vaccinated people were obtained from the UK trials COV001 and COV002, which included a single-blind randomized controlled phase 2/3 trial of AZD1222 (ChAdOx1 nCoV-19) in healthy adults. Trial participant PBMC samples were collected at day 0 and day 28 after the second dose for TCRbeta chain sequencing. Remarks on this clone: The antigen this receptor binds is unknown. Per-nucleotide qualities are absent, and no much larger clonotype sits a single base away.

The CDR3 regions of human TCRbeta chains were subjected to immunosequencing. The authors' pipeline ran thus. TCRs in the repertoires were compared against a reference library of SARS-CoV-2-specific TCRs that had been generated with the MIRA antigen-specificity platform. Breadth meant the fraction of unique TCRs that were SARS-CoV-2-associated, whereas depth meant the fraction of total T cells that were SARS-CoV-2-associated. Each spike-specific TCR was assigned to its reactive spike region and to a CD4 or CD8 class using the MIRA data. Log10-transformed breadth and depth values were compared by one-way ANOVA with Sidak's multiple comparisons tests. TCRdb retrieved this table from immuneACCESS and kept in-frame rearrangements only. Not all clones are present; in checked studies, unresolved V genes account for under half, and no reason is known for the remainder. V and J calls and clone size are copied from that table; D and trimming were computed from the DNA. Across this sample there are over 150,000 clones, with 92% seen only once. Of the sample, roughly 4.5% is held by the ten largest clones.

Germline trimming: 5 bases from V, 11 bases from J; junction bases outside gene matches: 9. The CDR3 measures 13 amino acids from cysteine to phenylalanine. Solely the CDR3 DNA is kept, with 39 bases framed from the first base. The rearrangement combines TRBV12-3 or TRBV12-4 with TRBJ1-1; 9 of the junction bases match TRBD1. The source was peripheral blood, collected on day 0 of MenACWY control vaccination. This receptor was taken from an adult in good health. The nucleotide sequence reads TGTGCCAGCAGTAAACAGGGGGCGTTAGCGGCTTTCTTT. It specifies CASSKQGALAAFF.